Each of the 2 T cell receptor beta chains below was sequenced from the same sample in a study of OX40 agonist ivuxolimab in advanced cancers. Preparation of the library involved the immunoSEQ multiplex PCR assay. TCRdb's version of the immuneACCESS table is confined to in-frame rearrangements and falls short of the full clone set. An unresolved V gene accounts for under half of the shortfall where checked; the remainder is of unknown origin. For this sample the table gives over 90,000 clones, of which more than 75% were detected only once. Around 2% of the sample is in the top ten clones. Material: CD4+ or CD8+ T cells sorted from blood, obtained in a trial of the OX40 agonist ivuxolimab. The receptors here all came from an adult with an advanced solid tumor such as melanoma, head and neck, liver or kidney cancer.

This chain uses TRBV7-3 with TRBJ2-1; D may be TRBD2 (6 bases). CDR1 and CDR2 from the germline V gene are SGHTA and FQGTGA. Trimming took off 1 base at V and 4 bases at J, with 8 bases between the two ends. The CDR3 is made up of 14 amino acids. The CDR3: CASSLIADYNEQFF. DNA for the CDR3: TGTGCCAGCAGCTTAATAGCGGATTACAATGAGCAGTTCTTC.

This clone has a single count. The chain employs TRBV5-4 and TRBJ2-1; no firm D call. Per germline, CDR1 SGHNT and CDR2 YYREEE (reference sequence). Trimming pared 1 base from V and 3 bases from J, leaving 8 bases between. This CDR3 contains 14 residues. The CDR3, as DNA: TGTGCCAGCAGCTTGACAGATTTCTACAATGAGCAGTTCTTC. As protein: CASSLTDFYNEQFF. The full variable domain, in which reference TRBV5-4 and TRBJ2-1 provide the parts outside the CDR3, is ETGVTQSPTHLIKTRGQQVTLRCSSQSGHNTVSWYQQALGQGPQFIFQYYREEENGRGNFPPRFSGLQFPNYSSELNVNALELDDSALYLCASSLTDFYNEQFFGPGTRLTVL.